This section outlines one T cell receptor beta chain sequence together with its context. This entry comes from a study of blood T cell repertoires in COVID-19. Libraries were prepared by immunoSEQ multiplex PCR; TCRdb keeps only in-frame clonotypes and omits some of them. The sample carries about 670,000 clones, approximately 90% recorded once. V was shortened by 1 base and J by 8 bases, with 11 bases between the two germline ends. CDR1 and CDR2 (germline): SEHNR, FQNEAQ (reference sequence). The CDR3 runs to 14 residues. Source material: peripheral blood. The receptor was isolated from a woman younger than 30 with acute or convalescent COVID-19. The gene calls are TRBV7-9 and TRBJ1-4; D perhaps matches TRBD1 (5 bases). CDR3 coding DNA: TGTGCCAGCAGCTTAGGTAGGGGCGACGAAAAACTGTTTTTT. It codes for CASSLGRGDEKLFF.